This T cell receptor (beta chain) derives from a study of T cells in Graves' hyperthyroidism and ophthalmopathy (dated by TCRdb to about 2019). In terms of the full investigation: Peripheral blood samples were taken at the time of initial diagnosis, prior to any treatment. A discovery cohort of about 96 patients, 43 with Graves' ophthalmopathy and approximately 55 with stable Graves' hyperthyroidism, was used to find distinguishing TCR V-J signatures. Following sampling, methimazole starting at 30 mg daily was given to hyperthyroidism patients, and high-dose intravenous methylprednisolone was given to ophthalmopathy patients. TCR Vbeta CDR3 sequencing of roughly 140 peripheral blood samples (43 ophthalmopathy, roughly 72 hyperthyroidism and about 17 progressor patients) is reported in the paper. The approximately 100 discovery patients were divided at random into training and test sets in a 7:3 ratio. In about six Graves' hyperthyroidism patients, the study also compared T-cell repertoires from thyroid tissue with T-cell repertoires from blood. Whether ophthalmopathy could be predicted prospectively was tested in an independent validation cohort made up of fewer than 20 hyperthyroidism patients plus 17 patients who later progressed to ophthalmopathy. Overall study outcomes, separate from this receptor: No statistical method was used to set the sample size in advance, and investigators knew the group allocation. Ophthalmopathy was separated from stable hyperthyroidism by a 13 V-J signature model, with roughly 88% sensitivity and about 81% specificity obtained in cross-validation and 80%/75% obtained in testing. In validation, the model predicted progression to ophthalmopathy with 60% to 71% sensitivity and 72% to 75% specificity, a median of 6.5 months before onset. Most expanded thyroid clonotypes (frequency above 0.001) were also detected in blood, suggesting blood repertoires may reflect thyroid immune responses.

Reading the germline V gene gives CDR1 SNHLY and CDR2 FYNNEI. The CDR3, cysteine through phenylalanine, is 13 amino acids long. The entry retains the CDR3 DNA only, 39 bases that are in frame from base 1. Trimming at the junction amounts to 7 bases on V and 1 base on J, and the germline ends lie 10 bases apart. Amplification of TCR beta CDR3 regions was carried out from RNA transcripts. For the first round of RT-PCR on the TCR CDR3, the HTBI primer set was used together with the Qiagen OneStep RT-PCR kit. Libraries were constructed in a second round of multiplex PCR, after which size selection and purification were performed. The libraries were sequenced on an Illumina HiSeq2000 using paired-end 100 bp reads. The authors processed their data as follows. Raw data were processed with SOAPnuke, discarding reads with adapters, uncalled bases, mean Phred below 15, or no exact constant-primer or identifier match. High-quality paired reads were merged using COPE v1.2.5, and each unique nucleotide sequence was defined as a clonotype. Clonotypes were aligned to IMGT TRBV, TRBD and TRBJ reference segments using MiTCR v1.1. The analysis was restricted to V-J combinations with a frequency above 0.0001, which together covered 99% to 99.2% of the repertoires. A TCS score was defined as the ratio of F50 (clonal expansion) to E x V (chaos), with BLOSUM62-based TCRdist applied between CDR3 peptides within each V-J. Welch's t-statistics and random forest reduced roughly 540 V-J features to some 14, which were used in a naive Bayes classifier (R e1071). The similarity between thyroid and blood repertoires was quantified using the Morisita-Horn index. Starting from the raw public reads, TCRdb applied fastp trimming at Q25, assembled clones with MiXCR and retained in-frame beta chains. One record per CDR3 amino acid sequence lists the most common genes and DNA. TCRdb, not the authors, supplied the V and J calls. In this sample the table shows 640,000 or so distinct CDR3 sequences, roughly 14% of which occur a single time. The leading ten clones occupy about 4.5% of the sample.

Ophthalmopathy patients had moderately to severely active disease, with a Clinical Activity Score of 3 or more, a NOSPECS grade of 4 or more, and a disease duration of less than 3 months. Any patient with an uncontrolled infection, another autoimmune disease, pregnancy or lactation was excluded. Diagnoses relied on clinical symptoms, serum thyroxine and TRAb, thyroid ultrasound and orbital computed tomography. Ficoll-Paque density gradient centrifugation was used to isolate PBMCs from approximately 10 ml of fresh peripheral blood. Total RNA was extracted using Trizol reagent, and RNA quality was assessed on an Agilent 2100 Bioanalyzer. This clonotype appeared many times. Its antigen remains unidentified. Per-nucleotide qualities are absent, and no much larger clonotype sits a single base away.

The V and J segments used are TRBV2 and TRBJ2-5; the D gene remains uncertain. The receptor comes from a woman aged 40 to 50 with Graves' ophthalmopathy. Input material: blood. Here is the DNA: TGTGCCAGCACTGCCAACCGCCAAGAGACCCAGTACTTC. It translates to CASTANRQETQYF.